This T cell receptor beta chain was sequenced in a study of blood T cells in healthy people across ages. Regarding the study as a whole: The study found more naive CD4+ cells and higher diversity in long-lived than aged donors.

The length of the CDR3 is 15 residues. The V gene's germline CDR1 is MGHRA and CDR2 YSYEKL. The V segment lost 5 bases and the J segment 0 bases; nucleotides outside the gene matches: 7. About this clonotype itself: No antigen is known for it.

A sample-barcoded 5' primer and a J-beta primer mix were used in a second PCR of roughly 7 to 11 cycles. TCRdb reprocessed the 5' RACE reads with MiXCR, giving one entry per CDR3 protein. The table lists about 1,400,000 distinct CDR3 sequences, approximately 59% of them singletons. The sequenced material came from blood. The source of this sequence is a man aged 18 to 29 in good health. The chain is built from TRBV4-1 and TRBJ2-7; 7 bases map to TRBD2. The CDR3 bases are TGCGCCAGCAGCTCTGTCCGGGACTACTCCTACGAGCAGTACTTC. Amino acids: CASSSVRDYSYEQYF.